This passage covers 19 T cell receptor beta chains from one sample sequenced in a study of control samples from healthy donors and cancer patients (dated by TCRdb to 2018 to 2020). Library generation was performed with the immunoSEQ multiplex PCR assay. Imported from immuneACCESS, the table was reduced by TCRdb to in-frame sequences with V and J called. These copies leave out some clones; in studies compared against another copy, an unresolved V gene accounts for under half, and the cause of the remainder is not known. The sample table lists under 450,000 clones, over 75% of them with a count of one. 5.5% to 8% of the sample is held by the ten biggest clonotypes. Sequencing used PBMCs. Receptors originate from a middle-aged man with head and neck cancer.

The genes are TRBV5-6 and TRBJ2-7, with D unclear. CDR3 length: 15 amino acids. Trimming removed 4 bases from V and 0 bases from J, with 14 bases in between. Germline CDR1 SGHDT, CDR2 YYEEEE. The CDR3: CASSLGPASSYEQYF. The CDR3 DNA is TGTGCCAGCAGCCTCGGGCCTGCTAGCTCCTACGAGCAGTACTTC. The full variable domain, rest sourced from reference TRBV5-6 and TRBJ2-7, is DAGVTQSPTHLIKTRGQQVTLRCSPKSGHDTVSWYQQALGQGPQFIFQYYEEEERQRGNFPDRFSGHQFPNYSSELNVNALLLGDSALYLCASSLGPASSYEQYFGPGTRLTVT.

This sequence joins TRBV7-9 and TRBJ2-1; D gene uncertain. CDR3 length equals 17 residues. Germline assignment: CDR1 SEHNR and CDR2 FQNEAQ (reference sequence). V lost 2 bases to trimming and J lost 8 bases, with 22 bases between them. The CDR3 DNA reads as TGTGCCAGCAGCTTAAGTGGTCTAACCTTATTTTCCGATGAGCAGTTCTTC. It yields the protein CASSLSGLTLFSDEQFF. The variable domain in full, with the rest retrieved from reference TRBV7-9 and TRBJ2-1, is DTGVSQNPRHKITKRGQNVTFRCDPISEHNRLYWYRQTLGQGPEFLTYFQNEAQLEKSRLLSDRFSAERPKGSFSTLEIQRTEQGDSAMYLCASSLSGLTLFSDEQFFGPGTRLTVL.

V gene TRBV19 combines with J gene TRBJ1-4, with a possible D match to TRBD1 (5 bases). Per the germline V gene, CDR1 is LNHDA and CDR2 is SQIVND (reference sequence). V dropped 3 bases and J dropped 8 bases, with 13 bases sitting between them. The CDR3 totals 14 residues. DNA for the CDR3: TGTGCCAGTAGTATTATGGGACCCCGGGAAAAACTGTTTTTT. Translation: CASSIMGPREKLFF.

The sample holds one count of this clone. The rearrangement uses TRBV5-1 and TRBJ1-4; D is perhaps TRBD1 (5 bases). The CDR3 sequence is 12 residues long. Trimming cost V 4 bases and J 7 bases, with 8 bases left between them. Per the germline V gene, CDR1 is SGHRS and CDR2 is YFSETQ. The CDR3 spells CASSQGSEKLFF. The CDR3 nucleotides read TGCGCCAGCAGCCAGGGAAGTGAAAAACTGTTTTTT.

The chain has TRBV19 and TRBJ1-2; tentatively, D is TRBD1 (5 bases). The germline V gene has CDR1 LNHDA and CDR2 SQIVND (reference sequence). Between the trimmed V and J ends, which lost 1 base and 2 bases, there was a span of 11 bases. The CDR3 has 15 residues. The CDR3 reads CASSIGQIFNYGYTF. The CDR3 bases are TGTGCCAGTAGTATAGGACAGATATTCAACTATGGCTACACCTTC.

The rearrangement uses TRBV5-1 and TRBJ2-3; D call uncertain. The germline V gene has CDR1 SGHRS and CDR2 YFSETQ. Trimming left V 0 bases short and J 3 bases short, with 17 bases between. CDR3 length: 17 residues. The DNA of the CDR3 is TGCGCCAGCAGCTTGGGCCCGGGCGTATTCAGGACAGATACGCAGTATTTT. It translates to CASSLGPGVFRTDTQYF.

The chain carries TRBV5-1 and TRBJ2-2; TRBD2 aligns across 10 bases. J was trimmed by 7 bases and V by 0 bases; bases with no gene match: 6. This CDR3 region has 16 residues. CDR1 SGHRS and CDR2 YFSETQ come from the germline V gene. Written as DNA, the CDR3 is TGCGCCAGCAGCTTGGTTCTAGCGGGAGCAGACGGGGAGCTGTTTTTT. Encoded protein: CASSLVLAGADGELFF. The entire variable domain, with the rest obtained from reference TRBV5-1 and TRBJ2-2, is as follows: KAGVTQTPRYLIKTRGQQVTLSCSPISGHRSVSWYQQTPGQGLQFLFEYFSETQRNKGNFPGRFSGRQFSNSRSEMNVSTLELGDSALYLCASSLVLAGADGELFFGEGSRLTVL.

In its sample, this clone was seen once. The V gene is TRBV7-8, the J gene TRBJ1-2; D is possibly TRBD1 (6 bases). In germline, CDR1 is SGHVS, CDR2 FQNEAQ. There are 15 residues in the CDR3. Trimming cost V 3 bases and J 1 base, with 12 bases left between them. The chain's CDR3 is CASSFAPGDNYGYTF. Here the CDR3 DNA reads TGTGCCAGCAGCTTTGCGCCAGGGGATAACTATGGCTACACCTTC.

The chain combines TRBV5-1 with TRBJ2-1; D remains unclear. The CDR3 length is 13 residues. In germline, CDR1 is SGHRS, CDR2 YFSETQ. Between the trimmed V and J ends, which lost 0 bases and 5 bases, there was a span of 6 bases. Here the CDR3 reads CASSLGADNEQFF. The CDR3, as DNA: TGCGCCAGCAGCTTGGGAGCTGACAATGAGCAGTTCTTC.

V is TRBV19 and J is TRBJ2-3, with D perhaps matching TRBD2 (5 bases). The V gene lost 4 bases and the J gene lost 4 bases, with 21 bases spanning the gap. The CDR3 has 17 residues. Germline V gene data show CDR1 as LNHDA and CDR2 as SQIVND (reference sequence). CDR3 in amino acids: CASSKPGTAERADTQYF. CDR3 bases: TGTGCCAGTAGTAAACCGGGAACAGCGGAAAGGGCAGATACGCAGTATTTT.

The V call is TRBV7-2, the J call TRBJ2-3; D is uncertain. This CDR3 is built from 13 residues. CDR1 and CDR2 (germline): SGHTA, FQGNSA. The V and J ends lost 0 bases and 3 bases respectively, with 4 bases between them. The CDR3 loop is CASSLAVTDTQYF. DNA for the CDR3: TGTGCCAGCAGCTTAGCCGTTACAGATACGCAGTATTTT.

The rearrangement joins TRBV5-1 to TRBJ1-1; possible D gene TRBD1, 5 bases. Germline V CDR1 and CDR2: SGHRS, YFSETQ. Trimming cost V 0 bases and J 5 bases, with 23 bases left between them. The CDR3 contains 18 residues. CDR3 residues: CASSLAAGQLRPGTEAFF. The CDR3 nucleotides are TGCGCCAGCAGCTTGGCGGCGGGGCAGTTGCGTCCGGGAACTGAAGCTTTCTTT.

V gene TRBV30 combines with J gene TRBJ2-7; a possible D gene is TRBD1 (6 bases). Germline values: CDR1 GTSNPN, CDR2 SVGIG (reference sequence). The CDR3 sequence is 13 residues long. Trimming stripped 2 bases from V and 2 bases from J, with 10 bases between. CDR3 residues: CAWSPRTAYEQYF. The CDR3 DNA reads TGTGCCTGGAGTCCCCGGACAGCCTACGAGCAGTACTTC.

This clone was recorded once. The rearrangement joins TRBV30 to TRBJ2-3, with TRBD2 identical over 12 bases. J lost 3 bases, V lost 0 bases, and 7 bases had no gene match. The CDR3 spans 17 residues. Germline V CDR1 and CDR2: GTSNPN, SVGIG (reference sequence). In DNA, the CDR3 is TGTGCCTGGAGTGTACCCCGACTAGCGGGAGTAACAGATACGCAGTATTTT. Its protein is CAWSVPRLAGVTDTQYF. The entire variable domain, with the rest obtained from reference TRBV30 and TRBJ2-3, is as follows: SQTIHQWPATLVQPVGSPLSLECTVEGTSNPNLYWYRQAAGRGLQLLFYSVGIGQISSEVPQNLSASRPQDRQFILSSKKLLLSDSGFYLCAWSVPRLAGVTDTQYFGPGTRLTVL.

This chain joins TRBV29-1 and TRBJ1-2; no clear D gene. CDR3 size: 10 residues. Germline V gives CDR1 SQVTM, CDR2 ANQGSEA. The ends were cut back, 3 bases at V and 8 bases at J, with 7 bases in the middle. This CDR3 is CSVDLRGYTF. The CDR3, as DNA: TGCAGCGTTGACCTTAGGGGCTACACCTTC.

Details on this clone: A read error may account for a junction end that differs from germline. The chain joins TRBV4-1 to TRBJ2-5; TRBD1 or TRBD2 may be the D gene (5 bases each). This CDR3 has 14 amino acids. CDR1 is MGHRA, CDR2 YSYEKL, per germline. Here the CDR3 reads CASSQGRDQETQYF. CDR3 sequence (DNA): TGCGCCAGCAGCCAAGGCCGGGACCAGGAGACCCAGTACTTC.

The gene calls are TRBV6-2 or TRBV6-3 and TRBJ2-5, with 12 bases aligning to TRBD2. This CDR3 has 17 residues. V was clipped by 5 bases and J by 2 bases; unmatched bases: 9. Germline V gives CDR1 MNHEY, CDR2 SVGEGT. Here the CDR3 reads CASSLGLLAGGQETQYF. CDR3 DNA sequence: TGTGCCAGCAGTCTGGGTCTGCTAGCGGGAGGGCAAGAGACCCAGTACTTC.

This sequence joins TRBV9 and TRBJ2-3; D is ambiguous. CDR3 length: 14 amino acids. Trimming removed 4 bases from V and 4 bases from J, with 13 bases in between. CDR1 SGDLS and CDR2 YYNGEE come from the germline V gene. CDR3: CASSLRPSPDTQYF. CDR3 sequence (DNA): TGTGCCAGCAGCCTCAGACCTTCTCCAGATACGCAGTATTTT.

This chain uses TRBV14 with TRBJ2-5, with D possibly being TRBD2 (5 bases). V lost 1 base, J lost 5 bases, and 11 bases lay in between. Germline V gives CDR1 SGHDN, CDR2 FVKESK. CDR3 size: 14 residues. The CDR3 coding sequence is TGTGCCAGCAGCCAAGGAACACCGGGGGAGACCCAGTACTTC. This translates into CASSQGTPGETQYF.